These 24 T cell receptor beta chains were all obtained from the same sample, sequenced in a study of blood T cell repertoires in COVID-19. The repertoire was sequenced with immunoSEQ multiplex PCR; TCRdb's copy has only in-frame clones and lacks some. The table lists around 290,000 clones, approximately 88% of them singletons. The sample taken for sequencing was PBMCs or T cells enriched from blood (not recorded which). The receptors derive from a woman in her thirties or forties who had recovered from COVID-19.

The CDR3 region is CASSPRQGGEQYF. The CDR3 region has the DNA TGTGCCAGCTCACCGAGACAGGGAGGCGAGCAGTACTTC. V gene TRBV18 combines with J gene TRBJ2-7; a weak D match, TRBD1 (7 bases). The V and J ends lost 3 bases and 6 bases respectively, with 12 bases between them. The CDR3 runs to 13 residues. Germline V gene sequence: CDR1 KGHSH, CDR2 LQKENI.

The rearrangement uses TRBV6-6 and TRBJ1-2, with 7 bases that match TRBD1. Germline V gene data show CDR1 as MNHNY and CDR2 as SVGAGI (reference sequence). This CDR3 region has 13 residues. With 6 bases clipped from V and 4 bases from J, the junction kept 5 bases outside the gene matches. The CDR3 loop reads CASSSDRAYGYTF. CDR3 DNA: TGTGCCAGCAGCTCCGACAGGGCCTATGGCTACACCTTC.

The chain uses TRBV4-1 and TRBJ2-5; possible D gene TRBD2, 6 bases. The germline V and J ends were trimmed by 2 bases and 2 bases, with 18 bases remaining between them. Germline V CDR1 and CDR2: MGHRA, YSYEKL. This CDR3 has 17 residues. The CDR3 reads CASSQLSTRRGQETQYF. The CDR3 nucleotides read TGCGCCAGCAGCCAACTATCGACTAGAAGGGGTCAAGAGACCCAGTACTTC.

This chain links TRBV29-1 with TRBJ1-5, with 8 bases that match TRBD1. The CDR3 is 14 amino acids. Germline CDR1 is SQVTM and CDR2 is ANQGSEA. Trimming cost V 6 bases and J 5 bases; bases outside gene matches: 9. The DNA for the CDR3 is TGCAGCGTGGTAGGACAGGGTGTAGATCAGCCCCAGCATTTT. Amino acids: CSVVGQGVDQPQHF. The full variable domain, in which reference TRBV29-1 and TRBJ1-5 provide the parts outside the CDR3, is SAVISQKPSRDICQRGTSLTIQCQVDSQVTMMFWYRQQPGQSLTLIATANQGSEATYESGFVIDKFPISRPNLTFSTLTVSNMSPEDSSIYLCSVVGQGVDQPQHFGDGTRLSIL.

V usage is TRBV7-9 and J usage is TRBJ1-1; TRBD1 is a possible D gene (5 bases). The V and J ends lost 1 base and 4 bases respectively, with 10 bases between them. This CDR3 has 14 residues. Germline loops: CDR1 SEHNR, CDR2 FQNEAQ (reference sequence). This CDR3 is CASSLERRGTEAFF. For the CDR3, the DNA is TGTGCCAGCAGCTTAGAACGGAGGGGCACTGAAGCTTTCTTT. Filled out from reference TRBV7-9 and TRBJ1-1, the complete variable domain reads DTGVSQNPRHKITKRGQNVTFRCDPISEHNRLYWYRQTLGQGPEFLTYFQNEAQLEKSRLLSDRFSAERPKGSFSTLEIQRTEQGDSAMYLCASSLERRGTEAFFGQGTRLTVV.

This sequence joins TRBV25-1 and TRBJ1-1, with TRBD1 matching 7 bases. Trimming at V came to 2 bases and at J to 4 bases, leaving 13 bases not matched to a gene. The CDR3 spans 17 residues. Germline V CDR1 and CDR2: MGHDK, SYGVNS. The CDR3 region is CASSERAGGFLSTEAFF. CDR3 sequence (DNA): TGTGCCAGCAGTGAAAGGGCAGGGGGGTTTCTGAGCACTGAAGCTTTCTTT. Using reference TRBV25-1 and TRBJ1-1 for the parts outside the CDR3, the full variable domain is EADIYQTPRYLVIGTGKKITLECSQTMGHDKMYWYQQDPGMELHLIHYSYGVNSTEKGDLSSESTVSRIRTEHFPLTLESARPSHTSQYLCASSERAGGFLSTEAFFGQGTRLTVV.

This clone was detected a few times. This chain uses TRBV30 with TRBJ1-6, with TRBD1 matching over 10 bases. The CDR3 runs 15 residues. Germline V lookup: CDR1 GTSNPN, CDR2 SVGIG (reference sequence). With 3 bases clipped from V and 7 bases from J, the junction kept 6 bases outside the gene matches. CDR3 residues: CAWSIPGQGNSPLHF. In nucleotides, the CDR3 is TGTGCCTGGAGCATACCGGGACAGGGGAATTCACCCCTCCACTTT.

V is TRBV7-9 and J is TRBJ2-2; a possible D gene is TRBD2 (5 bases). CDR1 and CDR2 (germline): SEHNR, FQNEAQ (reference sequence). V shed 7 bases and J shed 4 bases, with 22 bases lying between them. This CDR3 has 17 amino acids. CDR3 nucleotide sequence: TGTGCCAGCAAACCATCTTCTATACGGGGATCCACCGGGGAGCTGTTTTTT. Encoded protein: CASKPSSIRGSTGELFF.

This rearrangement joins TRBV5-1 to TRBJ2-1, with a weak D call TRBD1 (6 bases). Germline CDR1 reads SGHRS; CDR2 reads YFSETQ. The CDR3 extends over 15 amino acids. V was trimmed by 1 base and J by 5 bases, leaving 13 bases between them. The CDR3 region is CASSLRPGEDNEQFF. CDR3 coding DNA: TGCGCCAGCAGCTTGAGGCCAGGGGAAGACAATGAGCAGTTCTTC.

The gene calls are TRBV10-1 and TRBJ1-1; D gene unclear. Germline V gives CDR1 WNHNN, CDR2 SYGVQD (reference sequence). The ends were cut back, 6 bases at V and 4 bases at J, with 15 bases in the middle. The CDR3 is 14 residues long. The CDR3 DNA is TGCGCCAGCAGCGAGAACCGGGTCTCCACTGAAGCTTTCTTT. Encoded protein: CASSENRVSTEAFF.

V gene TRBV24-1 combines with J gene TRBJ2-2, with 9 nucleotides matching TRBD1. Germline-derived CDR1 and CDR2 are KGHDR and SFDVKD. CDR3 length: 16 amino acids. J gave up 5 bases and V 4 bases, and 7 bases lay outside the gene matches. The CDR3 DNA follows: TGTGCCACCAGTGAGCGAACAGGGGGCCGGACCGGGGAGCTGTTTTTT. Residues: CATSERTGGRTGELFF.

The rearrangement joins TRBV30 to TRBJ1-6; weak D call: TRBD1 (6 bases). Germline CDR1 and CDR2: GTSNPN and SVGIG (reference sequence). The CDR3 contains 15 residues. V lost 2 bases, J lost 13 bases, and 21 bases lay in between. CDR3 amino acids: CAWSTGSLLLGPLHF. CDR3 nucleotide sequence: TGTGCCTGGAGTACAGGGAGTTTGCTCCTCGGGCCCCTCCACTTT.

The rearrangement links TRBV4-1 to TRBJ2-3; 11 bases map to TRBD2. Germline V gene data show CDR1 as MGHRA and CDR2 as YSYEKL. The CDR3 sequence is 17 residues long. J gave up 4 bases and V 1 base, and 7 bases lay outside the gene matches. In nucleotides, the CDR3 is TGCGCCAGCAGCCAAGGCTATCTTAGCGGGGGGGCAGATACGCAGTATTTT. Amino acids: CASSQGYLSGGADTQYF.

This chain uses TRBV7-3 with TRBJ2-3, with no clear D. V was trimmed by 0 bases and J by 5 bases, leaving 9 bases between them. This CDR3 region has 14 residues. Looked up from germline, CDR1 is SGHTA and CDR2 is FQGTGA. The CDR3 loop is CASSLTSQLDTQYF. Here the CDR3 DNA reads TGTGCCAGCAGCTTAACGAGCCAATTAGATACGCAGTATTTT.

The chain joins TRBV29-1 to TRBJ1-2, with D perhaps matching TRBD1 (5 bases). The ends were cut back, 4 bases at V and 5 bases at J, with 11 bases in the middle. Per the germline V gene, CDR1 is SQVTM and CDR2 is ANQGSEA. There are 12 residues in the CDR3. The CDR3 protein is CSVGFGAYGYTF. The CDR3 DNA sequence: TGCAGCGTTGGTTTTGGGGCTTATGGCTACACCTTC.

The V and J genes are TRBV6-2 or TRBV6-3 and TRBJ2-7; TRBD2 agrees at 9 bases. CDR1 and CDR2 (germline): MNHEY, SVGEGT. The trim removed 4 bases at V and 4 bases at J, leaving 8 bases unmatched. This CDR3 has 15 residues. The CDR3 DNA sequence: TGTGCCAGCAGTTTTAGCGGGAGCGCCCCATACGAGCAGTACTTC. The encoded protein is CASSFSGSAPYEQYF.

This clone was recorded a few times. This chain joins TRBV7-6 and TRBJ1-4; 9 bases are shared with TRBD1. This CDR3 is built from 15 residues. Trimming cost V 5 bases and J 7 bases; bases outside gene matches: 8. The germline gives CDR1 SGHVS, CDR2 FNYEAQ. DNA of the CDR3: TGTGCCAGCAGCCCGAACAGGGGGCTTAGTGAAAAACTGTTTTTT. Translating it yields CASSPNRGLSEKLFF.

The genes are TRBV7-9 and TRBJ2-6, with a possible D match to TRBD1 (5 bases). CDR1 is SEHNR, CDR2 FQNEAQ, per germline (reference sequence). The CDR3 runs 18 residues. With 1 base removed from V and 0 bases from J, the gap between germline ends came to 13 bases. The CDR3 region is CASSLDPGQPSGANVLTF. In DNA form, the CDR3 reads TGTGCCAGCAGCTTAGACCCCGGACAACCCTCTGGGGCCAACGTCCTGACTTTC. Looking up the rest from reference TRBV7-9 and TRBJ2-6 gives the full variable domain: DTGVSQNPRHKITKRGQNVTFRCDPISEHNRLYWYRQTLGQGPEFLTYFQNEAQLEKSRLLSDRFSAERPKGSFSTLEIQRTEQGDSAMYLCASSLDPGQPSGANVLTFGAGSRLTVL.

The chain links TRBV30 to TRBJ1-6, with unresolved D. From germline, CDR1 is GTSNPN and CDR2 SVGIG (reference sequence). Trimming shortened V by 5 bases and J by 5 bases, and 13 bases separated the two germline ends. This CDR3 is built from 14 residues. The CDR3 bases are TGTGCCTGGGAGGAGGGCGGGAATAATTCACCCCTCCACTTT. It codes for CAWEEGGNNSPLHF.

The chain is built from TRBV24-1 and TRBJ2-1, with D possibly TRBD1 on 5 matching bases. This CDR3 is 14 amino acids long. With 7 bases removed from V and 2 bases from J, the gap between germline ends came to 11 bases. Germline loops: CDR1 KGHDR, CDR2 SFDVKD. The CDR3 protein is CATSSGIPYNEQFF. CDR3 sequence (DNA): TGTGCCACCAGCTCAGGGATTCCCTACAATGAGCAGTTCTTC.

V gene TRBV28 combines with J gene TRBJ1-4; tentatively, D is TRBD1 (5 bases). Germline assignment: CDR1 MDHEN and CDR2 SYDVKM. V lost 10 bases to trimming and J lost 7 bases, with 16 bases between them. The CDR3 extends over 13 amino acids. The CDR3 spells CAIQGPAGEKLFF. The CDR3 DNA reads as TGTGCCATCCAGGGCCCGGCAGGTGAAAAACTGTTTTTT.

The CDR3 DNA follows: TGCGCCAGCAGCTTGGGCCGGGGAAGAGTCCACGAGCAGTACTTC. Protein: CASSLGRGRVHEQYF. This sequence joins TRBV5-1 and TRBJ2-7; possibly TRBD2 for D (5 bases). Trimming took off 0 bases at V and 5 bases at J, with 15 bases between the two ends. Per germline, CDR1 SGHRS and CDR2 YFSETQ. This CDR3 has 15 residues. Supplemented by reference TRBV5-1 and TRBJ2-7, the full variable domain reads KAGVTQTPRYLIKTRGQQVTLSCSPISGHRSVSWYQQTPGQGLQFLFEYFSETQRNKGNFPGRFSGRQFSNSRSEMNVSTLELGDSALYLCASSLGRGRVHEQYFGPGTRLTVT.

V gene TRBV27 combines with J gene TRBJ1-3; 7 bases line up with TRBD1. Germline V gene sequence: CDR1 MNHEY, CDR2 SMNVEV (reference sequence). The CDR3 length is 18 residues. Trimming took 6 bases from V and 0 from J; bases not matched to a gene: 14. The CDR3 sequence: CASRPGAGQASSGNTIYF. The CDR3 DNA sequence: TGTGCCAGCAGACCAGGGGCAGGACAGGCTAGCTCTGGAAACACCATATATTTT.

The chain has TRBV30 and TRBJ1-2; 7 bases align to TRBD1. Trimming took 4 bases from V and 0 from J; bases not matched to a gene: 5. The CDR3 is 14 amino acids. Germline loops: CDR1 GTSNPN, CDR2 SVGIG (reference sequence). CDR3: CAWNPGTANYGYTF. CDR3 DNA sequence: TGTGCCTGGAACCCCGGGACAGCTAACTATGGCTACACCTTC. The full variable domain, rest sourced from reference TRBV30 and TRBJ1-2, is SQTIHQWPATLVQPVGSPLSLECTVEGTSNPNLYWYRQAAGRGLQLLFYSVGIGQISSEVPQNLSASRPQDRQFILSSKKLLLSDSGFYLCAWNPGTANYGYTFGSGTRLTVV.